The 25 T cell receptor beta chains reported below all come from one sample, sequenced in a study of blood T cells in healthy people across ages (dated by TCRdb to about 2015). The library was generated by 5' RACE. Sequencing was carried out with an Illumina HiSeq 2500. A second roughly 7 to 11 cycle PCR used a sample-barcoded 5' primer and a J-beta primer mix. The public reads were reprocessed in TCRdb via fastp at Q25 and MiXCR, keeping in-frame beta chains. Entries that share a CDR3 protein sequence are merged under the most common genes and DNA. This sample is represented by 780,000 or so distinct CDR3 sequences; 25% of them were singletons. 3.7% of the sample is held by the ten biggest clonotypes. Another study also made use of these data, one on T cells of mothers and their children.

Source material: blood. The receptors come from a boy between 10 and 17 years old in good health.

The chain carries TRBV5-6 and TRBJ1-1, with a tentative D call TRBD1 (5 bases). The V end was cut by 0 bases, the J end by 1 base, with 13 bases between. Germline V CDR1 and CDR2: SGHDT, YYEEEE. This CDR3 contains 16 residues. The CDR3 coding sequence is TGTGCCAGCAGCTTGGATCCCCGGACAAGGAACACTGAAGCTTTCTTT. It translates to CASSLDPRTRNTEAFF.

As regards this clonotype: An end of the junction differs from the germline gene, which may be a read error. For the CDR3, the DNA is TGTGCCAGCAGTTATGGATCCGGAGCACCCAACCCCTACGAGCGGTACTTC. Protein sequence: CASSYGSGAPNPYERYF. The chain recombines TRBV6-2 or TRBV6-3 with TRBJ2-7; D is unresolved. Germline V gene lookup returns CDR1 MNHEY and CDR2 SVGEGT. The length of the CDR3 is 17 residues.

In this sample, this clonotype turned up a few times. This sequence joins TRBV6-1 and TRBJ2-1, with TRBD1 matching over 8 bases. Germline trimming cut 5 bases from V and 6 bases from J; bases unmatched to any gene: 15. The germline V gene encodes CDR1 MNHNS and CDR2 SASEGT. The CDR3 length is 17 residues. The CDR3 bases are TGTGCCAGCAGTAGGGGCTTTCTTGGACAGGGTCCCAATGAGCAGTTCTTC. Amino acid sequence: CASSRGFLGQGPNEQFF.

This clonotype turned up a few times. The genes are TRBV6-6 and TRBJ1-5; D gene uncertain. The ends were cut back, 6 bases at V and 3 bases at J, with 12 bases in the middle. The CDR3 totals 14 residues. Germline-derived CDR1 and CDR2 are MNHNY and SVGAGI (reference sequence). The CDR3 spells CASSATNYNQPQHF. Written as DNA, the CDR3 is TGTGCCAGCAGCGCGACAAACTACAATCAGCCCCAGCATTTT.

This clonotype was seen at least ten times. The chain links TRBV11-2 to TRBJ1-4; no clear D gene. CDR3 size: 13 residues. The germline V gene has CDR1 SGHAT and CDR2 FQNNGV. Trimming stripped 10 bases from V and 2 bases from J, with 11 bases between. The CDR3 nucleotides are TGTGCCACCGGGTCATCGACTAATGAAAAACTGTTTTTT. It codes for CATGSSTNEKLFF.

This chain connects TRBV28 to TRBJ2-3, with D possibly matching TRBD2 (6 bases). Germline CDR1 is MDHEN and CDR2 is SYDVKM. The V end was cut by 4 bases, the J end by 1 base, with 12 bases between. This CDR3 spans 15 amino acids. CDR3: CASSSPREGTDTQYF. DNA for the CDR3: TGTGCCAGCAGTTCCCCTAGGGAGGGCACAGATACGCAGTATTTT.

This clonotype has a handful of counts. The chain links TRBV6-1 to TRBJ2-7; 8 nucleotides align to TRBD1. The CDR3 contains 15 residues. V was pared by 6 bases and J by 4 bases, with 11 bases of the junction left unmatched. Germline V CDR1 and CDR2: MNHNS, SASEGT. The CDR3 DNA sequence: TGTGCCAGCAGACATACTCGGGACAGGCTTTACGAGCAGTACTTC. Amino acids: CASRHTRDRLYEQYF.

This clonotype was detected a few times. The rearrangement uses TRBV27 and TRBJ2-2; the D gene is possibly TRBD2 (6 bases). CDR3 size: 15 residues. Per the germline V gene, CDR1 is MNHEY and CDR2 is SMNVEV (reference sequence). The V end lost 5 bases, the J end lost 5 bases, and 15 bases lay between the germline ends. In nucleotides, the CDR3 is TGTGCCAGCAGTATCGAGCGGGCGCAAACCGGGGAGCTGTTTTTT. Translated: CASSIERAQTGELFF.

This clonotype came up a few times. The chain carries TRBV13 and TRBJ2-7; 11 positions agree with TRBD2. CDR1 PRHDT and CDR2 FYEKMQ come from the germline V gene (reference sequence). This CDR3 comprises 17 residues. Trimming cost V 4 bases and J 6 bases; bases outside gene matches: 14. The CDR3 bases are TGTGCCAGCAGCTCCAACGACGGATTAGCGGGAGGGCGCGAGCAGTACTTC. Protein: CASSSNDGLAGGREQYF. Complete variable domain (other parts from reference TRBV13 and TRBJ2-7): AAGVIQSPRHLIKEKRETATLKCYPIPRHDTVYWYQQGPGQDPQFLISFYEKMQSDKGSIPDRFSAQQFSDYHSELNMSSLELGDSALYFCASSSNDGLAGGREQYFGPGTRLTVT.

V and J are TRBV5-1 and TRBJ2-5; 10 bases align to TRBD2. The J call is doubtful: the DNA matches TRBJ2-1 better. The germline V gene encodes CDR1 SGHRS and CDR2 YFSETQ. The CDR3 extends over 14 amino acids. CDR3 residues: CASSLTSGTNEQFF. The CDR3 DNA follows: TGCGCCAGCAGCTTGACTAGCGGGACCAATGAGCAGTTCTTC.

This clonotype came up a few times. V is TRBV29-1 and J is TRBJ2-1, with TRBD2 matching over 7 bases. The germline CDR1 and CDR2 sequences are SQVTM and ANQGSEA. This CDR3 is built from 18 residues. Trimming removed 0 bases from V and 0 bases from J; junction bases left unmatched: 11. CDR3 bases: TGCAGCGTTGAAGATGGGGGGGTGACCGGCAGCTCCTACAATGAGCAGTTCTTC. This encodes CSVEDGGVTGSSYNEQFF.

The table lists this clonotype with a few counts. The chain joins TRBV15 to TRBJ2-7, with a possible D match to TRBD1 (6 bases). V was cut by 3 bases and J by 4 bases, with 10 bases left in between. The length of the CDR3 is 13 residues. Germline V gives CDR1 LNHNV, CDR2 YYDKDF (reference sequence). The CDR3 loop reads CATSSLQGYEQYF. As DNA, the CDR3 is TGTGCCACCAGCAGTCTACAGGGATACGAGCAGTACTTC.

This clonotype was recorded a few times. This rearrangement joins TRBV9 to TRBJ2-2, with 7 positions matching TRBD1. Germline V CDR1 and CDR2: SGDLS, YYNGEE. With 0 bases clipped from V and 7 bases from J, the junction kept 9 bases outside the gene matches. The CDR3 has 16 amino acids. CDR3 loop: CASSVAIQGIDGELFF. The CDR3 nucleotides are TGTGCCAGCAGCGTAGCTATACAGGGGATCGACGGGGAGCTGTTTTTT.

This clonotype turned up a few times. V gene TRBV7-2 combines with J gene TRBJ2-3, with 9 bases identical to TRBD2. This CDR3 comprises 15 residues. V gave up 4 bases and J gave up 6 bases; unmatched junction bases: 8. In germline, CDR1 is SGHTA, CDR2 FQGNSA. CDR3 DNA: TGTGCCAGCAGCTCTCGGACTAGCGTACAGGATACGCAGTATTTT. Encoded protein: CASSSRTSVQDTQYF.

DNA for the CDR3: TGTGCCACCCGTAGCGGGAGCTCGGACTACAATGAGCAGTTCTTC. It translates to CATRSGSSDYNEQFF. The chain is built from TRBV24-1 and TRBJ2-1, with 9 bases identical to TRBD2. V lost 9 bases, J lost 3 bases, and 8 bases stayed unmatched. This CDR3 is built from 15 residues. Germline assignment: CDR1 KGHDR and CDR2 SFDVKD.

The rearrangement links TRBV10-3 to TRBJ2-5; 9 positions agree with TRBD2. The end of the DNA aligns better with TRBJ2-7, so the J call may be wrong. CDR1 ENHRY and CDR2 SYGVKD come from the germline V gene. This CDR3 is built from 15 residues. CDR3 loop: CAIKESSGDRYEQYF. CDR3 nucleotides: TGTGCCATCAAAGAGTCTAGCGGGGATAGATACGAGCAGTACTTC.

The chain employs TRBV4-3 and TRBJ2-2; D gene unclear. CDR1 LGHNA and CDR2 YSLEER come from the germline V gene. V lost 0 bases, J lost 1 base, and 12 bases lay in between. The CDR3 sequence is 17 residues long. CDR3 sequence reads: CASSQDRGLGNTGELFF. The CDR3 nucleotides are TGCGCCAGCAGCCAAGATAGAGGCTTGGGGAACACCGGGGAGCTGTTTTTT.

The CDR3 is CASSWGGTTETQYF. CDR3 sequence (DNA): TGTGCCAGCAGTTGGGGGGGAACAACTGAGACCCAGTACTTC. This chain joins TRBV27 and TRBJ2-5, with 7 nucleotides matching TRBD2. Germline CDR1 and CDR2: MNHEY and SMNVEV (reference sequence). V shed 4 bases, J shed 5 bases, and the junction held 7 bases outside the gene matches. This CDR3 has 14 residues.

V usage is TRBV20-1 and J usage is TRBJ2-5; weak D call: TRBD2 (6 bases). The end of the DNA is better explained by TRBJ2-1, so the J call may be wrong. The CDR3 consists of 15 residues. The V gene's germline CDR1 is DFQATT and CDR2 SNEGSKA (reference sequence). CDR3 protein: CSADFGGRGSGEQFF. CDR3 bases: TGCAGTGCTGACTTCGGGGGTCGTGGCTCTGGTGAGCAGTTCTTC.

This clonotype came up a few times. The chain is built from TRBV20-1 and TRBJ2-5; 13 positions match TRBD2. CDR3 length equals 16 residues. J was trimmed by 0 bases and V by 5 bases; bases with no gene match: 6. Germline assignment: CDR1 DFQATT and CDR2 SNEGSKA (reference sequence). CDR3 in DNA: TGCAGTGCTGGCCATGGGACTAGCGGGAACCAAGAGACCCAGTACTTC. Encoded protein: CSAGHGTSGNQETQYF.

V usage is TRBV2 and J usage is TRBJ2-7; 12 nucleotides line up with TRBD2. The CDR3 totals 16 residues. V shed 2 bases, J shed 7 bases, and the junction held 9 bases outside the gene matches. CDR1 and CDR2 from the germline V gene are SNHLY and FYNNEI. In nucleotides, the CDR3 is TGTGCCAGCAGTGAACCTGTAGGGCTAGCGGGAGGGGAGCAGTACTTC. Its translation: CASSEPVGLAGGEQYF.

This rearrangement joins TRBV28 to TRBJ1-1, with D tentatively TRBD1 (6 bases). Looked up from germline, CDR1 is MDHEN and CDR2 is SYDVKM. The V gene lost 7 bases and the J gene lost 3 bases, with 18 bases spanning the gap. The CDR3 is made up of 15 amino acids. This chain's CDR3 is CASTLGAGSYTEAFF. In DNA form, the CDR3 reads TGTGCCAGCACCCTGGGGGCAGGGAGTTACACTGAAGCTTTCTTT.

This clonotype has a handful of counts. The gene calls are TRBV7-2 and TRBJ2-2; 11 bases are a match to TRBD2. V was clipped by 5 bases and J by 5 bases; unmatched bases: 7. Germline values: CDR1 SGHTA, CDR2 FQGNSA. CDR3 length: 16 amino acids. CDR3 nucleotide sequence: TGTGCCAGCAGCCATCTAGCGGGGGGTGTTACCGGGGAGCTGTTTTTT. Translation gives CASSHLAGGVTGELFF.

The gene calls are TRBV25-1 and TRBJ2-7; 7 bases match TRBD1. The CDR3 is 14 residues long. The germline V gene encodes CDR1 MGHDK and CDR2 SYGVNS. The ends lost 0 bases at V and 5 bases at J; junction bases unmatched: 4. CDR3 nucleotide sequence: TGTGCCAGCAGTGAATACAGGGGGAATCACGAGCAGTACTTC. Translation gives CASSEYRGNHEQYF.

The chain is built from TRBV2 and TRBJ2-7; 12 bases line up with TRBD2. V dropped 2 bases and J dropped 7; count of bases not matched to a gene: 3. This CDR3 is built from 14 residues. The germline gives CDR1 SNHLY, CDR2 FYNNEI. As DNA, the CDR3 is TGTGCCAGCAGTGAACTAGCGGGGGGGCGGGAGCAGTACTTC. Residues: CASSELAGGREQYF.